A selection of T cell receptor beta chains follows, all from one sample in a study of T cell responses to AZD1222 COVID-19 vaccine. Sequenced by immunoSEQ multiplex PCR; TCRdb stores in-frame clones only, minus some. Of more than 85,000 clones detected, approximately 82% appear once; the ten largest clones hold around 21%. The sample here was peripheral blood, taken on day 0 of AZD1222 vaccination. These receptors all come from an adult in good health. Both conserved end residues are part of each CDR3. Each record gives: D gene, V gene, clone size, J gene, CDR3 DNA, CDR3 protein. A D gene is named only where the DNA matches it firmly. Clone size is shown for a subset of rows, as once, few, many or a class of expanded clone.

TRBD2,TRBV6-5,-,TRBJ2-5,TGTGCCAGCAAAGAACCGAGCGGGAGAGAGACCCAGTACTTC,CASKEPSGRETQYF
TRBD2,TRBV9,-,TRBJ2-3,TGTGCCAGCAGCGTAGGACTAGCGGTAGGCACAGATACGCAGTATTTT,CASSVGLAVGTDTQYF
-,TRBV18,-,TRBJ1-5,TGTGCCAGCTCGCCCGAGGGAACAGATCAGCCCCAGCATTTT,CASSPEGTDQPQHF
TRBD2,TRBV19,many,TRBJ2-1,TGTGCCAGTACCACACTAGCGGGAGACATCGATGAGCAGTTCTTC,CASTTLAGDIDEQFF
TRBD1,TRBV27,few,TRBJ1-5,TGTGCCAGCAGCCCAATGGACAGGGGGAATCAGCCCCAGCATTTT,CASSPMDRGNQPQHF
-,TRBV12-1,-,TRBJ1-5,TGTGCCAGCAGCTTTAGGGGCAGGGGGCAGGATCAGCCCCAGCATTTT,CASSFRGRGQDQPQHF
-,TRBV7-2,-,TRBJ2-3,TGTGCCAGCAGCTCGACAGGCACAGATACGCAGTATTTT,CASSSTGTDTQYF
-,TRBV3-1/TRBV3-2,-,TRBJ1-3,TGTGCCAGCAGCCTACAGGGAGCGGGAAACACCATATATTTT,CASSLQGAGNTIYF
-,TRBV3-1/TRBV3-2,-,TRBJ2-7,TGTGCCAGCAGCCAAGTAAACCAACTAGTAGGAGAGCAGTACTTC,CASSQVNQLVGEQYF
TRBD1,TRBV2,-,TRBJ2-2,TGTGCCAGCAGTAACAGGGGAGCCGGGGAGCTGTTTTTT,CASSNRGAGELFF
-,TRBV4-3,-,TRBJ2-7,TGCGCCAGCAGCCAAGCGTATGGGGTATCGTCCTCCTACGAGCAGTACTTC,CASSQAYGVSSSYEQYF
TRBD1,TRBV28,-,TRBJ1-4,TGTGCCAGCAGTTTAGAGGGGGACAGGTCAAATGAAAAACTGTTTTTT,CASSLEGDRSNEKLFF
-,TRBV9,-,TRBJ1-2,TGTGCCAGCAGCGCGATGACAGGCAGCTATGGCTACACCTTC,CASSAMTGSYGYTF
-,TRBV7-2,-,TRBJ1-1,TGTGCCAGCATCCAGAGGGGTGTGGGGGACACTGAAGCTTTCTTT,CASIQRGVGDTEAFF
-,TRBV4-3,-,TRBJ2-3,TGCGCCAGCAGCCAAGGGCAGGCCCGCGGAGATACGCAGTATTTT,CASSQGQARGDTQYF
TRBD2,TRBV3-1/TRBV3-2,-,TRBJ2-1,TGTGCCAGCAGGGGACTAGCGGAGAACAATGAGCAGTTCTTC,CASRGLAENNEQFF
TRBD1,TRBV25-1,-,TRBJ2-1,TGTGCCAGCAGTGCACAGGGGGACAAGCAGTTCTTC,CASSAQGDKQFF
-,TRBV15,-,TRBJ1-1,TGTGCCACCAGCAGAGAAAAAACAGGGAACACTGAAGCTTTCTTT,CATSREKTGNTEAFF
-,TRBV4-3,-,TRBJ2-4,TGCGCCAGCAGCCAAGGCGGCTCGACAACGGCCAAAAACATTCAGTACTTC,CASSQGGSTTAKNIQYF
-,TRBV18,-,TRBJ2-5,TGTGCCAGCTCACCAGAGTTGGGAGAGACCCAGTACTTC,CASSPELGETQYF
TRBD1,TRBV28,-,TRBJ1-5,TGTGCCAGCAGACTCCTAGGACAGGGGGGGCAGCCCCAGCATTTT,CASRLLGQGGQPQHF
-,TRBV7-9,once,TRBJ2-2,TGTGCCAGCAGCTTAGCGGGCAGGGCCGGGGAGCTGTTTTTT,CASSLAGRAGELFF
-,TRBV5-1,once,TRBJ2-5,TGCGCCAGCAGCTTGGCCCCGGACGGAGAGACCCAGTACTTC,CASSLAPDGETQYF
-,TRBV4-3,-,TRBJ2-1,TGCGCCAGCAGCCAAGATAGTTATTACAATGAGCAGTTCTTC,CASSQDSYYNEQFF
TRBD2,TRBV28,-,TRBJ2-3,TGTGCCAGCAGTTCCCCGGGAGGAATAGATACGCAGTATTTT,CASSSPGGIDTQYF
-,TRBV5-4,-,TRBJ2-3,TGTGCCAGCACCTCAGGGTTAGATACGCAGTATTTT,CASTSGLDTQYF
-,TRBV11-2,few,TRBJ1-1,TGTGCCAGCAGCTTAATGGATTTAAACACTGAAGCTTTCTTT,CASSLMDLNTEAFF
-,TRBV23-1,-,TRBJ1-5,TGCGCCAGCAGGTTCGTGCTGCCCCAGCATTTT,CASRFVLPQHF
TRBD2,TRBV9,-,TRBJ2-1,TGTGCCAGCAGCGTCGGGACTAGCGGCTACAATGAGCAGTTCTTC,CASSVGTSGYNEQFF
-,TRBV6-6,few,TRBJ2-7,TGTGCCAGCAGTTACTCCTCACGGAACGAGCAGTACTTC,CASSYSSRNEQYF
TRBD1,TRBV28,-,TRBJ2-7,TGTGCCAGCAGTTTATCTGGTCAGGGGGCCGGAGAGCAGTACTTC,CASSLSGQGAGEQYF
TRBD1,TRBV29-1,-,TRBJ2-7,TGCAGCGTTGAGGGACAGACGTACGAGCAGTACTTC,CSVEGQTYEQYF
-,TRBV7-2,-,TRBJ2-1,TGTGCCAGCAGCCTCGACAGACGCAATGAGCAGTTCTTC,CASSLDRRNEQFF
TRBD1,TRBV5-6,once,TRBJ1-4,TGTGCCAGCAGCAGGGACAGAGATGAAAAACTGTTTTTT,CASSRDRDEKLFF
-,TRBV12-3/TRBV12-4,-,TRBJ1-2,TGTGCCAGCAGTTTACAGGGGTACTTTGGCTACACCTTC,CASSLQGYFGYTF
-,TRBV5-1,-,TRBJ1-6,TGCGCCAGCAGCCTCACTCAAGCAACACTGAATTCACCCCTCCACTTT,CASSLTQATLNSPLHF
-,TRBV12-5,-,TRBJ2-2,TGTGCTAGTGGTTCATTCGCCGGGGAGCTGTTTTTT,CASGSFAGELFF
-,TRBV7-9,-,TRBJ1-3,TGTGCCAGCAGCCTACCCACAGTAGGAAACACCATATATTTT,CASSLPTVGNTIYF
-,TRBV7-6,-,TRBJ2-1,TGTGCCAGCAGCCCCCGCACTTCTTATAGCTCCTACAATGAGCAGTTCTTC,CASSPRTSYSSYNEQFF
TRBD2,TRBV7-2,once,TRBJ2-1,TGTGCCAGCAGCCTCCCGGGGGGTCCCTCCTACAATGAGCAGTTCTTC,CASSLPGGPSYNEQFF
-,TRBV20-1,-,TRBJ1-1,TGCAGTGCTAGAGACACTGAAGCTTTCTTT,CSARDTEAFF
-,TRBV4-2,-,TRBJ2-2,TGTGCCAGCAGCCAACAGGGCTCCGGGGAGCTGTTTTTT,CASSQQGSGELFF
-,TRBV6-1,few,TRBJ2-1,TGTGCCAGCAGTGAAGGGGCGGGAGTGAGGGGGAATGAGCAGTTCTTC,CASSEGAGVRGNEQFF
-,TRBV10-3,-,TRBJ1-4,TGTGCCATCAGTGAAGGGGCTAATGAAAAACTGTTTTTT,CAISEGANEKLFF
TRBD2,TRBV10-1,-,TRBJ2-3,TGCGCCAGCAGCCCCGGGACTAGCGAGCTCACAGATACGCAGTATTTT,CASSPGTSELTDTQYF
-,TRBV3-1/TRBV3-2,-,TRBJ2-5,TGTGCCAGCAGCCAAAGAAACTATTTAGTGGCCCAGTACTTC,CASSQRNYLVAQYF
-,TRBV2,-,TRBJ1-2,TGTGCCAGCAGTCGTGGCGAAGATGGCTACACCTTC,CASSRGEDGYTF
TRBD1,TRBV5-4,-,TRBJ1-2,TGTGCCAGCAGTTTTGGAGACAGGGGCCTGAACTATGGCTACACCTTC,CASSFGDRGLNYGYTF
-,TRBV30,few,TRBJ1-1,TGTGCCTGGAGTGTAGGTGGCAGCCGCACTGAAGCTTTCTTT,CAWSVGGSRTEAFF
-,TRBV19,once,TRBJ2-2,TGTGCCAGTAGTATAGACCTACCGGGGACCGGGGCCGGGGAGCTGTTTTTT,CASSIDLPGTGAGELFF